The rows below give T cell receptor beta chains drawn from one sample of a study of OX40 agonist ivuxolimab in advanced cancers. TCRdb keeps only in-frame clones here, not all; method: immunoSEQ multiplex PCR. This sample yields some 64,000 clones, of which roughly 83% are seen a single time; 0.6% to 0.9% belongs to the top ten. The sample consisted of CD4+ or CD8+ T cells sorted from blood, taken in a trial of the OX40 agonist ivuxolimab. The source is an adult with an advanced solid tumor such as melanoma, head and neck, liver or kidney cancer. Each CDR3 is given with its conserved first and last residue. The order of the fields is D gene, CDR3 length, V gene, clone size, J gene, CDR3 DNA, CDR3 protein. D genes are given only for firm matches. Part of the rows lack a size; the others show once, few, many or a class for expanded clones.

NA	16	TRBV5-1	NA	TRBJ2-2	TGCGCCAGCAGCTTGCCCATGACAGCCAACACCGGGGAGCTGTTTTTT	CASSLPMTANTGELFF
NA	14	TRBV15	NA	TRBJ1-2	TGTGCCACCAGCAGGGGGAGGGAAAACTATGGCTACACCTTC	CATSRGRENYGYTF
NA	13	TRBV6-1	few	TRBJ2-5	TGTGCCAGCAGCCTAGCAGGGCCAGAGACCCAGTACTTC	CASSLAGPETQYF
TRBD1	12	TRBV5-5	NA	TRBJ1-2	TGTGCCAGCAGCCCAGGACAGGGGACCTACACCTTC	CASSPGQGTYTF
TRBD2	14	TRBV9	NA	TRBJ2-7	TGTGCCAGCAGCGTAGTTCCTAGCGGGGACGAGCAGTACTTC	CASSVVPSGDEQYF
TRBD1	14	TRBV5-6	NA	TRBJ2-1	TGTGCCAGCAGCCTGGGACAGGGGGCCTATGAGCAGTTCTTC	CASSLGQGAYEQFF
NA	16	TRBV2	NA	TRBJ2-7	TGTGCCAGCAGTGTAGGGAGGGGGGGGCACCCCTACGAGCAGTACTTC	CASSVGRGGHPYEQYF
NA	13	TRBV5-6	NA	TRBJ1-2	TGTGCCAGCAGCTATACAACAGCCTATGGCTACACCTTC	CASSYTTAYGYTF
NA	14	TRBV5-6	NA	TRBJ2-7	TGTGCCAGCAGCACCCGCAGTCCCCCCTACGAGCAGTACTTC	CASSTRSPPYEQYF
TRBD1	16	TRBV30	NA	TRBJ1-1	TGTGCCTGGAGTCAGAGTAGGGACAGGGGAAAGGCTGAAGCTTTCTTT	CAWSQSRDRGKAEAFF
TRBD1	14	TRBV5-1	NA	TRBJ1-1	TGCGCCAGCAGCTTGGGGCGACAGGGCTCTGAAGCTTTCTTT	CASSLGRQGSEAFF
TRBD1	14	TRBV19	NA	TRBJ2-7	TGTGCCAGCGGACATACAGGGGGAACCTACGAGCAGTACTTC	CASGHTGGTYEQYF
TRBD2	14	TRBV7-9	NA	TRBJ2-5	TGTGCCAGCAGCTCCGGGACTAGCGGGTGGGCCCAGTACTTC	CASSSGTSGWAQYF
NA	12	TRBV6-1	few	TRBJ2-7	TGTGCCAGCAACCAGGCTAGCTTCGAGCAGTACTTC	CASNQASFEQYF
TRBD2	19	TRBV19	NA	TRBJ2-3	TGTGCCAGTAGTACAGCGGTGAGGCTAGCGGGAGTATGGATAGATACGCAGTATTTT	CASSTAVRLAGVWIDTQYF
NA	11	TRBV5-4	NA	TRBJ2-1	TGTGCCAGCAGTTCGACCGGGGAGCAGTTCTTC	CASSSTGEQFF
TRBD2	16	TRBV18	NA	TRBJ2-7	TGTGCCAGCTCACCGCTGACTAGCGGGAGGAGCTACGAGCAGTACTTC	CASSPLTSGRSYEQYF
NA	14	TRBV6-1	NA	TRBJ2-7	TGTGCCAGCAGCTCACAGGGGACTACCTACGAGCAGTACTTC	CASSSQGTTYEQYF
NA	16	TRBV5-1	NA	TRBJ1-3	TGCGCCAGCAGCTTGGGGTATTCATACTCTGGAAACACCATATATTTT	CASSLGYSYSGNTIYF
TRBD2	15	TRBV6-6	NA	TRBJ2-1	TGTGCCAGCTTGATGTACGGGGGGGACTACAATGAGCAGTTCTTC	CASLMYGGDYNEQFF
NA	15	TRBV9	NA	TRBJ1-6	TGTGCCAGCAGCCCACAGACAGATATTAATTCACCCCTCCACTTT	CASSPQTDINSPLHF
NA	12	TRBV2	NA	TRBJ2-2	TGTGCCAGCAGTATCAACACCGGGGAGCTGTTTTTT	CASSINTGELFF
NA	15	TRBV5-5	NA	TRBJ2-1	TGTGCCAGCAGTTCTAGGGGAAACTCCTACAATGAGCAGTTCTTC	CASSSRGNSYNEQFF
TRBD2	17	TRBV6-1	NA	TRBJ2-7	TGTGCCAGCAGTGTTGGGACTAGCGGGGTGAGCTCCTACGAGCAGTACTTC	CASSVGTSGVSSYEQYF
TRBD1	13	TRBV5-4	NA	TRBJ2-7	TGTGCCAGCAGCTGGGACAGTACCTACGAGCAGTACTTC	CASSWDSTYEQYF
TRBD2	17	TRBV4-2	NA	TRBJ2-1	TGTGCCAGCAGCCAAGCACCAGCGGGAGGGCCGGGCAATGAGCAGTTCTTC	CASSQAPAGGPGNEQFF
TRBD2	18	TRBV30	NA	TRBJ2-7	TGTGCCTGGAGTGTACTTGGTGGGCTTAGCGGGAGGGCCTACGAGCAGTACTTC	CAWSVLGGLSGRAYEQYF